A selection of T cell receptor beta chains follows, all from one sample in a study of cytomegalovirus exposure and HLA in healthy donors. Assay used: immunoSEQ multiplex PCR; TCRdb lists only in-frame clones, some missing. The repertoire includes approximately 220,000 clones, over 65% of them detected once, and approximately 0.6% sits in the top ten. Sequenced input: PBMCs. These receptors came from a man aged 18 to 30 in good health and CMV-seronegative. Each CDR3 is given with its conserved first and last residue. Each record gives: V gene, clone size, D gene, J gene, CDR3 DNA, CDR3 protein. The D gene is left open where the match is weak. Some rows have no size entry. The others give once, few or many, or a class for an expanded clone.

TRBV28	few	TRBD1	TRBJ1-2	TGTGCCAGCAACATACCCGGGACAGCTAACTATGGCTACACCTTC	CASNIPGTANYGYTF
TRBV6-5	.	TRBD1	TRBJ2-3	TGTGCCAGCAGTTACGGTGGGACAGGGGCTACAGATACGCAGTATTTT	CASSYGGTGATDTQYF
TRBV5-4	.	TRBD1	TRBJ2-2	TGTGCCAGCAGCTTGGCGTATGGACAGGTTTACACCGGGGAGCTGTTTTTT	CASSLAYGQVYTGELFF
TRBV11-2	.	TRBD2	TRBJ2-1	TGTGCCAGCAGCTCCCCGGGACTAGCGGGATACAATGAGCAGTTCTTC	CASSSPGLAGYNEQFF
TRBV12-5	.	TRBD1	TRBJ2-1	TGTGCTAGTGGAATGAGGACAGGCGGCGGTGAGCAGTTCTTC	CASGMRTGGGEQFF
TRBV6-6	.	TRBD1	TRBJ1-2	TGTGCCAGCAGTACTCAGGACAGGGGCTATGGCTACACCTTC	CASSTQDRGYGYTF
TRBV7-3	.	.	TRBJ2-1	TGTGCCAGCAGCCCCGGTCTAGCGACAAATGAGCAGTTCTTC	CASSPGLATNEQFF
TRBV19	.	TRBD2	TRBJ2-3	TGTGCCAGTAGTAAACTAGCGGGAGGGCCGGAAGATACGCAGTATTTT	CASSKLAGGPEDTQYF
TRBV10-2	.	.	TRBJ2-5	TGCGCCAGCAGCTTTCAAGAGACCCAGTACTTC	CASSFQETQYF
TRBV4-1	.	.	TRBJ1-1	TGCGCCAGCAGCCAGGGGGGTACGAACACTGAAGCTTTCTTT	CASSQGGTNTEAFF
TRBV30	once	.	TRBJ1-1	TGTGCCTGGACACAGGGTTATGGTGAAGCTTTCTTT	CAWTQGYGEAFF
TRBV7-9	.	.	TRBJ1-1	TGTGCCAGCCGCAGGAACACTGAAGCTTTCTTT	CASRRNTEAFF
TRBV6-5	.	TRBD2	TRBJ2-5	TGTGCCAGTGCTAGCGGGAGATGGGAGACCCAGTACTTC	CASASGRWETQYF
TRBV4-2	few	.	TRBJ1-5	TGTGCCAGCAGGGTTAGTGTTAGTGACAATCAGCCCCAGCATTTT	CASRVSVSDNQPQHF
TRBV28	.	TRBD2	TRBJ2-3	TGTGCCAGCCATACTAGGAGGCGGGAGGGCCTGGGAGATACGCAGTATTTT	CASHTRRREGLGDTQYF
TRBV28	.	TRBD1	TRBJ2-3	TGTGCCAGCAGGACAGGGGGCGCTGTTTTAACTAGCACAGATACGCAGTATTTT	CASRTGGAVLTSTDTQYF
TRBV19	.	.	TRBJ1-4	TGTGCCAGTATGGGTCAGCGTAATGAAAAACTGTTTTTT	CASMGQRNEKLFF
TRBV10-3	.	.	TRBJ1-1	TGTGCCATCGCGGGGCAGGGCTACACTGAAGCTTTCTTT	CAIAGQGYTEAFF
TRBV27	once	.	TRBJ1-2	TGTGCCAGCGGGGGGGCATCCTCAGGCTATGGCTACACCTTC	CASGGASSGYGYTF
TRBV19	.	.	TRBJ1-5	TGTGCCAGTAGTATGAGCGGGACGGGGGGTCATCGCAATCAGCCCCAGCATTTT	CASSMSGTGGHRNQPQHF
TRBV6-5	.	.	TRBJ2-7	TGTGCCAGCAGTACTACAGGGAGGGGGACCTACGAGCAGTACTTC	CASSTTGRGTYEQYF
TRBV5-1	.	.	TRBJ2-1	TGCGCCAGCAGCGCCGGGACTCACTCCTACAATGAGCAGTTCTTC	CASSAGTHSYNEQFF
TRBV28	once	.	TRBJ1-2	TGTGCCAGCAGTTCGGGGGTCGCTAACTATGGCTACACCTTC	CASSSGVANYGYTF
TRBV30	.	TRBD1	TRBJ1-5	TGTGCCTGGAGAGCAGGGACAGGGGGCTATCAGCCCCAGCATTTT	CAWRAGTGGYQPQHF
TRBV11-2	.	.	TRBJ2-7	TGTGCCAGCAGCTTTACTACCGGATCAAACTACGAGCAGTACTTC	CASSFTTGSNYEQYF
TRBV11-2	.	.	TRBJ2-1	TGTGCCAGCAGCTTAGGTGTCTACCCCGAGCAGTTCTTC	CASSLGVYPEQFF
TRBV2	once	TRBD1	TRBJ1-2	TGTGCCAGCAGTGGACAGGGGGCTCGAGTTGATGGCTACACCTTC	CASSGQGARVDGYTF
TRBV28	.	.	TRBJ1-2	TGTGCCAGCAGTCGGGGAAATGGCTACACCTTC	CASSRGNGYTF
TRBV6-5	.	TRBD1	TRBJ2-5	TGTGCCAGCAGTTACTCGACAGGGATGGAGACCCAGTACTTC	CASSYSTGMETQYF
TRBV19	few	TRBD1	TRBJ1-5	TGTGCCAGTAGTACCACCCGGACAGGTGGCAATCAGCCCCAGCATTTT	CASSTTRTGGNQPQHF
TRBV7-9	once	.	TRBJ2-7	TGTGCCAGCAGCCCCCAGGGGAAGATTTGCGAGCAGTACTTC	CASSPQGKICEQYF
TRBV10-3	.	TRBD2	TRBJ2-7	TGTGCCATCAGTATGGGACTAGCGGGAAACTCCTACGAGCAGTACTTC	CAISMGLAGNSYEQYF
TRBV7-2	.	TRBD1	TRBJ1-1	TGTGCCAGCAGCCGTAACAGGGGCGACACTGAAGCTTTCTTT	CASSRNRGDTEAFF
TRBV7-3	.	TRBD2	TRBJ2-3	TGTGCCAGCAGCAACCTAGCGGGAGGGAGGGCAGATACGCAGTATTTT	CASSNLAGGRADTQYF
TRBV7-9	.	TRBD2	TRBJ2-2	TGTGCCAGCAGCTCGAGGGGGACTAGTGACACCGGGGAGCTGTTTTTT	CASSSRGTSDTGELFF
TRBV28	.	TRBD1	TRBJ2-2	TGTGCCAGCAGGGACAGGGGGCACACCGGGGAGCTGTTTTTT	CASRDRGHTGELFF
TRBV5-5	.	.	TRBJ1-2	TGTGCCAGCAGCTTGGGGCAGGCCGCCTATGGCTACACCTTC	CASSLGQAAYGYTF
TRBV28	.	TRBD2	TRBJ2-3	TGTGCCAGTCAGGGAGGGGCACCCGACACAGATACGCAGTATTTT	CASQGGAPDTDTQYF
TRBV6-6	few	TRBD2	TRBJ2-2	TGTGCCAGCATAAAGCGGGACTACACCGGGGAGCTGTTTTTT	CASIKRDYTGELFF
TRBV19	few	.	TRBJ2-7	TGTGCCAGTAGTCGTCGGACTCAGGACTACGAGCAGTACTTC	CASSRRTQDYEQYF
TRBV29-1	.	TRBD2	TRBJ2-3	TGCAGCGTTGTAGCGGGGAACACAGATACGCAGTATTTT	CSVVAGNTDTQYF
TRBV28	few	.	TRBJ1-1	TGTGCCACCCAGAGGGACATGAACACTGAAGCTTTCTTT	CATQRDMNTEAFF
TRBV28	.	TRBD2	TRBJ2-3	TGTGCCAGCTTCCCCGCTAGCGGGAGGGCCGTGGGGACAGATACGCAGTATTTT	CASFPASGRAVGTDTQYF
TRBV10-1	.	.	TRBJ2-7	TGCGCCAGCAGTGAGCTTGGACAGCCAAACTACGAGCAGTACTTC	CASSELGQPNYEQYF
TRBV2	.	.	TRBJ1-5	TGTGCCAGCAGTGAACGGGGGGCTAGTCAGCCCCAGCATTTT	CASSERGASQPQHF
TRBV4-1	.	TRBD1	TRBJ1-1	TGCGCCAGCAGCCAAAGGACAGGGGGCGGCGTGAACACTGAAGCTTTCTTT	CASSQRTGGGVNTEAFF
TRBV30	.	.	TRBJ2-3	TGTGCCTGGAGTCTCTTTAGGGGAGATACGCAGTATTTT	CAWSLFRGDTQYF
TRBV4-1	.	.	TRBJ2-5	TGCGCCAGCAGCCAAGATCAGGAGGCCCAGTACTTC	CASSQDQEAQYF
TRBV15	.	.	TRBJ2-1	TGTGCCACCAGCAGAGTAGACAGTAGGGGTGAGCAGTTCTTC	CATSRVDSRGEQFF
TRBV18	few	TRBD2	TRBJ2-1	TGTGCCAGCTCACCAGGGACTAGCGGAAATGAGCAGTTCTTC	CASSPGTSGNEQFF
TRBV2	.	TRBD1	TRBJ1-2	TGTGCCAGCAGTGAAGCGGGCACAGGGGATGGCTACACCTTC	CASSEAGTGDGYTF
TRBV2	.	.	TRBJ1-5	TGTGCCAGCAGTGAAGCGCATGGTGGTCGGGCCCAGCATTTT	CASSEAHGGRAQHF
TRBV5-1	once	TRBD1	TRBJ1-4	TGCGCCAGCAGCCCCGGACAGGGGTGGACTAATGAAAAACTGTTTTTT	CASSPGQGWTNEKLFF
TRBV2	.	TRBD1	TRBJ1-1	TGTGCCAGCAGGGAGACAGGGTTAAACACTGAAGCTTTCTTT	CASRETGLNTEAFF
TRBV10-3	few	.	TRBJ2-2	TGTGCCATCACTCCAGTTCTAGGAGGAGGAACCGGGGAGCTGTTTTTT	CAITPVLGGGTGELFF